Each of the 22 T cell receptor beta chains below was sequenced from the same sample in a study of molecular identifiers for immune sequencing clone quantification (dated by TCRdb to the late 2010s). The library was produced with PCR. For sequencing, an Illumina HiSeq 4000 was employed. TCRdb reanalyzed the raw reads on its own, using fastp at Q25 for trimming and MiXCR for clone calling, and kept in-frame beta chains. Identical CDR3 protein sequences are pooled into one entry, listed with their most common genes and DNA. Present in this sample are just over 35,000 distinct CDR3 sequences, 19% of which were seen just once. The ten most abundant clones make up roughly 0.99% of the sample. Sequencing used naive CD8+ T cells from blood, with Jurkat cell RNA spiked in. The cell subset or site label, read with the paper, signifies: FACS-sorted CD8+CD4-CCR7+CD45RA+ naive T cells. These receptors all come from a human donor in good health. Some libraries in this study had Jurkat cell RNA spiked in.

This clonotype has at least ten counts. V is TRBV20-1 and J is TRBJ2-3; TRBD1 agrees at 8 bases. After removal of 5 bases from V and 2 bases from J, the junction contained 18 bases not matched to a gene. The CDR3 is 18 amino acids. Germline CDR1 DFQATT, CDR2 SNEGSKA (reference sequence). The CDR3 nucleotides read TGCAGTGCTCCGGGCCAGGCAGGGGGCTCTCCTTACACAGATACGCAGTATTTT. Translating gives CSAPGQAGGSPYTDTQYF.

The sample holds many counts of this clonotype. The rearrangement joins TRBV20-1 to TRBJ2-5; no definite D call. Between the trimmed V and J ends, which lost 1 base and 4 bases, there was a span of 13 bases. The CDR3 has 14 amino acids. Germline V CDR1 and CDR2: DFQATT, SNEGSKA (reference sequence). CDR3 coding DNA: TGCAGTGCTAGAGGCTCGGGCCTAGGAGAGACCCAGTACTTC. This sequence encodes CSARGSGLGETQYF.

This clonotype was picked up many times. This chain joins TRBV6-5 and TRBJ1-1, with 8 bases identical to TRBD1. This CDR3 region has 13 residues. J lost 5 bases, V lost 6 bases, and 5 bases had no gene match. The germline V gene encodes CDR1 MNHEY and CDR2 SVGAGI. The DNA of the CDR3 is TGTGCCAGCAGGACAGGGGTTAGGACTGAAGCTTTCTTT. Translation gives CASRTGVRTEAFF.

The chain joins TRBV5-1 to TRBJ2-7; tentatively, D is TRBD1 (5 bases). Germline-derived CDR1 and CDR2 are SGHRS and YFSETQ. Trimming cost V 3 bases and J 3 bases, with 13 bases left between them. The length of the CDR3 is 14 residues. This chain's CDR3 is CASSSGDRYYEQYF. CDR3 coding DNA: TGCGCCAGCAGCTCGGGTGACAGATACTACGAGCAGTACTTC.

This clonotype was counted at least ten times. The chain recombines TRBV7-8 with TRBJ2-4, with a weak D call TRBD1 (5 bases). The CDR3 loop spans 16 amino acids. The ends were cut back, 4 bases at V and 13 bases at J, with 26 bases in the middle. Per germline, CDR1 SGHVS and CDR2 FQNEAQ. The CDR3 DNA reads TGTGCCAGCAGCTCGACAGCCCCGAACTTGGAGAGATTCCAGTACTTC. Encoded protein: CASSSTAPNLERFQYF.

A few counts support this clonotype. This may come from a read error, since a much larger clone is one base off. The chain combines TRBV7-6 with TRBJ2-7; TRBD1 or TRBD2 may be the D gene (5 bases each). Per germline, CDR1 SGHVS and CDR2 FNYEAQ. CDR3 length equals 15 residues. The CDR3 region is CAGSLDGAPHREQYF. The CDR3 DNA reads as TGTGCCGGCAGCTTAGACGGGGCGCCCCATCGGGAGCAGTACTTC.

The sample holds many counts of this clonotype. The V and J genes are TRBV4-3 and TRBJ2-3; weak D call: TRBD1 (5 bases). V gave up 0 bases and J gave up 1 base, with 14 bases separating them. Germline V lookup: CDR1 LGHNA, CDR2 YSLEER. The CDR3 loop spans 17 amino acids. The CDR3 DNA sequence: TGCGCCAGCAGCCAAGATCGGGTAGGGGTTGGCACAGATACGCAGTATTTT. This sequence encodes CASSQDRVGVGTDTQYF.

This clonotype was counted a few times. The chain carries TRBV29-1 and TRBJ2-7; tentatively, D is TRBD1 (6 bases). The CDR3 totals 14 residues. The germline gives CDR1 SQVTM, CDR2 ANQGSEA. V was trimmed by 7 bases and J by 0 bases, leaving 16 bases between them. The CDR3 DNA is TGCAGCGACCGGACCGGGACAATCTCCTACGAGCAGTACTTC. Protein product: CSDRTGTISYEQYF.

This clonotype was seen at least ten times. The chain joins TRBV19 to TRBJ1-5, with a possible D match to TRBD1 (5 bases). With 7 bases removed from V and 9 bases from J, the gap between germline ends came to 25 bases. The CDR3 is 16 residues long. The germline gives CDR1 LNHDA, CDR2 SQIVND (reference sequence). CDR3 sequence (DNA): TGTGCCAGTACCAAGTGGGGCCAGGATCTTTCTGGGCCCCAGCATTTT. The encoded protein is CASTKWGQDLSGPQHF.

In this sample, this clonotype turned up many times. J is TRBJ1-6 and V is TRBV14, with D perhaps TRBD1 (6 bases). Deletions cut 0 bases from V and 8 bases from J, with 17 bases between. Germline CDR1 and CDR2: SGHDN and FVKESK. The CDR3 runs to 17 residues. The CDR3 nucleotides are TGTGCCAGCAGCCAAGATGGGACACTGAAGGGCCATTCACCCCTCCACTTT. Amino acid sequence: CASSQDGTLKGHSPLHF.

This clonotype was found many times. The V call is TRBV6-2 or TRBV6-3, the J call TRBJ2-2; tentatively, D is TRBD1 (6 bases). This CDR3 comprises 16 residues. The V end was cut by 4 bases, the J end by 2 bases, with 14 bases between. The germline V gene encodes CDR1 MNHEY and CDR2 SVGEGT. CDR3 sequence reads: CASSSPGQLNTGELFF. The DNA for the CDR3 is TGTGCCAGCAGTTCTCCCGGACAGCTTAACACCGGGGAGCTGTTTTTT.

This chain connects TRBV12-5 to TRBJ1-1; D call uncertain. The CDR3 consists of 12 residues. CDR1 LGHNT and CDR2 FRNRAP come from the germline V gene. Between the trimmed V and J ends, which lost 2 bases and 4 bases, there was a span of 5 bases. The CDR3 reads CASGLSITEAFF. The CDR3 DNA follows: TGTGCTAGTGGTTTGAGCATCACTGAAGCTTTCTTT.

In this sample, this clonotype turned up many times. The chain couples TRBV7-9 to TRBJ1-1; D unresolved. V lost 4 bases and J 3 bases, leaving 15 bases between the germline ends. This CDR3 is built from 15 residues. CDR1 and CDR2 from the germline V gene are SEHNR and FQNEAQ (reference sequence). Here the CDR3 reads CASSSHDAWDTEAFF. The CDR3 DNA is TGTGCCAGCAGCTCGCATGACGCCTGGGACACTGAAGCTTTCTTT.

This clonotype occurred many times. CDR3 residues: CASTHGVADTQYF. CDR3 bases: TGTGCCAGTACTCATGGCGTTGCAGATACGCAGTATTTT. The chain has TRBV19 and TRBJ2-3, with D uncertain. Germline CDR1 reads LNHDA; CDR2 reads SQIVND (reference sequence). V shed 7 bases and J shed 4 bases, with 12 bases lying between them. This CDR3 region has 13 residues.

In this sample, this clonotype turned up many times. V is TRBV7-9 and J is TRBJ2-7; D perhaps matches TRBD2 (7 bases). Germline CDR1 and CDR2: SEHNR and FQNEAQ (reference sequence). This CDR3 contains 14 residues. Trimming removed 1 base at V and 4 bases at J, with 11 bases between. The CDR3 DNA reads as TGTGCCAGCAGCTTAGGGCGGGGGCATTACGAGCAGTACTTC. Its translation: CASSLGRGHYEQYF. The whole variable domain, remainder taken from reference TRBV7-9 and TRBJ2-7, is DTGVSQNPRHKITKRGQNVTFRCDPISEHNRLYWYRQTLGQGPEFLTYFQNEAQLEKSRLLSDRFSAERPKGSFSTLEIQRTEQGDSAMYLCASSLGRGHYEQYFGPGTRLTVT.

This clonotype was seen ten or more times. The chain couples TRBV4-1 to TRBJ2-3; 7 bases fit TRBD1. Germline V gene lookup returns CDR1 MGHRA and CDR2 YSYEKL. With 4 bases clipped from V and 3 bases from J, the junction kept 10 bases outside the gene matches. This CDR3 has 16 residues. The CDR3 loop reads CASSLIRGGPTDTQYF. CDR3 bases: TGCGCCAGCAGCCTAATCCGAGGGGGCCCAACAGATACGCAGTATTTT.

This clonotype was counted ten times or more. This chain links TRBV2 with TRBJ2-5; the match to TRBD1 covers 8 bases. Germline assignment: CDR1 SNHLY and CDR2 FYNNEI. This CDR3 has 14 amino acids. V shed 7 bases and J 5 bases; nucleotides not matched to a gene: 9. The CDR3, as DNA: TGTGCCAGCACCGGGACAGGCGGCCTGGAGACCCAGTACTTC. The encoded protein is CASTGTGGLETQYF.

This clonotype was detected ten times or more. The chain joins TRBV27 to TRBJ2-7, with TRBD1 as a possible D gene (6 bases). The CDR3 covers 14 residues. V was shortened by 0 bases and J by 4 bases, with 10 bases between the two germline ends. Germline CDR1 MNHEY, CDR2 SMNVEV (reference sequence). This CDR3 is CASSLSGAGYEQYF. CDR3 in DNA: TGTGCCAGCAGTTTATCGGGGGCCGGGTACGAGCAGTACTTC.

As to this clonotype: A read error may be the cause here, since a much bigger clone is one base away. The CDR3 end shows no conserved phenylalanine or tryptophan, and so a read error is likely. V gene TRBV27 combines with J gene TRBJ2-3, with 15 nucleotides matching TRBD2. Germline trimming cut 6 bases from V and 0 bases from J; bases unmatched to any gene: 13. The CDR3 is made up of 20 amino acids. Germline CDR1 and CDR2: MNHEY and SMNVEV (reference sequence). CDR3 sequence (DNA): TGTGCCAGCAGCCACTACCCTGGACTAGCGGGGGGGAAAAGCACAGATACGCAGTATTCT. It translates to CASSHYPGLAGGKSTDTQYS.

This clonotype showed up many times. This rearrangement joins TRBV4-3 to TRBJ2-3; TRBD2 agrees at 7 bases. The germline V gene encodes CDR1 LGHNA and CDR2 YSLEER. The CDR3 is 15 amino acids. J lost 6 bases, V lost 1 base, and 7 bases had no gene match. In DNA, the CDR3 is TGCGCCAGCAGCCAAGTCGCTAGCGGAACCGATACGCAGTATTTT. Its translation: CASSQVASGTDTQYF.

This clonotype was found many times. V and J are TRBV11-2 and TRBJ1-2, with D perhaps TRBD1 (5 bases). Trimming cost V 8 bases and J 10 bases, with 20 bases left between them. Germline loops: CDR1 SGHAT, CDR2 FQNNGV. This CDR3 is 13 amino acids long. For the CDR3, the DNA is TGTGCCAGCTTCGGCAGGGAGAGAGAGGACTACACCTTC. This encodes CASFGREREDYTF. The whole variable domain, remainder taken from reference TRBV11-2 and TRBJ1-2, is EAGVAQSPRYKIIEKRQSVAFWCNPISGHATLYWYQQILGQGPKLLIQFQNNGVVDDSQLPKDRFSAERLKGVDSTLKIQPAKLEDSAVYLCASFGREREDYTFGSGTRLTVV.

This clonotype was seen repeatedly, ten times or more. V gene TRBV20-1 combines with J gene TRBJ2-2; weak D call: TRBD2 (6 bases). CDR3 size: 13 residues. Germline V gene data show CDR1 as DFQATT and CDR2 as SNEGSKA (reference sequence). Trimming took 6 bases from V and 2 from J, leaving 10 bases between them. The CDR3 nucleotides read TGCAGTGCACGGGACTTCAACACCGGGGAGCTGTTTTTT. It specifies CSARDFNTGELFF.